The present TCR beta chain was sequenced within a study of patients and donors after allogeneic stem cell transplantation (dated by TCRdb to 2019 to 2021). The CDR3 holds 15 amino acids from the cysteine to the phenylalanine. Only CDR3 DNA remains: 45 bases, in frame from the first base. The germline V gene specifies SGHRS as CDR1 and YFSETQ as CDR2. Trimming costs V 2 bases and J 3 bases, and their ends lie 11 bases apart. Library preparation was by RT-PCR. Sequenced on a NextSeq 550. The public reads were reanalyzed by TCRdb: fastp trimming at Q25, MiXCR alignment, in-frame beta chains only. One record per CDR3 amino acid sequence lists the most common genes and DNA. A total of about 76,000 distinct CDR3 sequences appear in this sample, more than 25% of them only once. The top ten clones comprise about 25% of the sample. This clonotype has ten or more counts. Its recognized antigen is unknown. The record has no base qualities; no much larger clone is one base away.

The material sequenced was blood, either unsorted or a sorted T cell fraction (not recorded which). The sequence joins TRBV5-1 to TRBJ2-2, with TRBD2 tentatively as D gene (6 bases match). The TCR comes from a human donor who was either an allogeneic HSCT recipient or a stem cell or donor lymphocyte infusion donor (not recorded which). It is not recorded whose cells these are; they may come from a transplant donor. The CDR3 is CASSFTGGHTGELFF. The sequence in DNA is TGCGCCAGCAGCTTTACCGGGGGACACACCGGGGAGCTGTTTTTT.